This TCR beta chain is drawn from a study of vaccination effects on CD4 cells after COVID-19. Study overall: The participants, recipients of two vaccine doses, got either BNT162b2 or mRNA-1273.

Worth noting for this clone: Antigen: not known.

Expansion with viral peptide pools was applied to antigen-specific CD4+ T cells by the ViraFEST assay prior to sequencing. Between days 10 and 11 of culture, CD4+ T cells were separated out. Vaccine recipients lacked prior SARS-CoV-2 infection and had negative nucleocapsid antibodies. The authors replaced half the medium with IL-2 medium on days 3 and 7. The CDR3 length is 14 residues. Clones were read by immunoSEQ multiplex PCR, and TCRdb kept only the in-frame ones, dropping some. The repertoire holds 20,000 to 30,000 clones, with around three quarters as singletons. The sample consisted of CD4+ T cells from PBMCs cultured with HCoV-NL63 spike peptides, taken before COVID-19 vaccination. This sequence joins TRBV12-1 and TRBJ2-5; the table's D call, TRBD2, has no DNA check behind it. TRBV12-1 has pseudogene status. The TCR originated in a human donor who received a COVID-19 vaccine. The CDR3 DNA reads as TGTGCCAGCAGCCCCCGGGACTATCAAGAGACCCAGTACTTC. Translation: CASSPRDYQETQYF.